The rows below give T cell receptor beta chains drawn from one sample of a study of blood T cell repertoires in COVID-19. TCRdb keeps only in-frame clones here, not all; method: immunoSEQ multiplex PCR. This table has tens of thousands of clones, roughly 84% appearing once. The sequencing sample was made of peripheral blood. Receptors originate from a woman in her seventies with acute or convalescent COVID-19. Each CDR3 is given with its conserved first and last residue. D genes are given only for firm matches. Clone sizes are given selectively: once, few, many, or a class where the clone is expanded.

v_gene: TRBV25-1; d_gene: -; len: 15; j_gene: TRBJ1-2; abundance: -; CDR3nt: TGTGCCAGCTCCGTCAGGGTCGGGGGTGACTATGGCTACACCTTC; CDR3aa: CASSVRVGGDYGYTF
v_gene: TRBV12-3/TRBV12-4; d_gene: -; len: 13; j_gene: TRBJ2-2; abundance: -; CDR3nt: TGTGCCAGCAGTACCACTTACACCGGGGAGCTGTTTTTT; CDR3aa: CASSTTYTGELFF
v_gene: TRBV27; d_gene: TRBD2; len: 15; j_gene: TRBJ2-7; abundance: few; CDR3nt: TGTGCCAGCAAAAAAAGTAGCGGGAGCTCCTACGAGCAGTACTTC; CDR3aa: CASKKSSGSSYEQYF
v_gene: TRBV6-1; d_gene: -; len: 17; j_gene: TRBJ2-3; abundance: -; CDR3nt: TGTGCCAGCAGTGCCCGCGGGAACAGGGGCGGGACAGATACGCAGTATTTT; CDR3aa: CASSARGNRGGTDTQYF
v_gene: TRBV20-1; d_gene: -; len: 14; j_gene: TRBJ1-3; abundance: -; CDR3nt: TGCAGTGCTAGTTCCGCTACCCCAGGAAACACCATATATTTT; CDR3aa: CSASSATPGNTIYF
v_gene: TRBV27; d_gene: TRBD1; len: 14; j_gene: TRBJ2-7; abundance: -; CDR3nt: TGTGCCAGCGGCGGACAGGGGAAGTCCTACGAGCAGTACTTC; CDR3aa: CASGGQGKSYEQYF
v_gene: TRBV10-1; d_gene: -; len: 15; j_gene: TRBJ2-3; abundance: once; CDR3nt: TGCGCCAGCAGTGAGTCCGGGACTTCTAGTGATACGCAGTATTTT; CDR3aa: CASSESGTSSDTQYF
v_gene: TRBV19; d_gene: TRBD2; len: 14; j_gene: TRBJ2-7; abundance: -; CDR3nt: TGTGCCAGTAGTCCCCGGCGGGGGGGCGGCGAGCAGTACTTC; CDR3aa: CASSPRRGGGEQYF
v_gene: TRBV7-3; d_gene: TRBD2; len: 17; j_gene: TRBJ2-7; abundance: -; CDR3nt: TGTGCCAGCAGGCTAGTTGCGGCGGGAGGGCGAACCTACGAGCAGTACTTC; CDR3aa: CASRLVAAGGRTYEQYF
v_gene: TRBV9; d_gene: -; len: 14; j_gene: TRBJ1-6; abundance: -; CDR3nt: TGTGCCAGCAGCGTAGTTCCAGGCTCATCACCCCTCCACTTT; CDR3aa: CASSVVPGSSPLHF
v_gene: TRBV28; d_gene: -; len: 15; j_gene: TRBJ1-4; abundance: -; CDR3nt: TGTGCCAGCAGACCTGAGGGTTTGGGATATGAAAAACTGTTTTTT; CDR3aa: CASRPEGLGYEKLFF
v_gene: TRBV5-1; d_gene: TRBD2; len: 15; j_gene: TRBJ2-2; abundance: -; CDR3nt: TGCGCCAGCAGCTTGGAAGCGGGAGGCACCGGGGAGCTGTTTTTT; CDR3aa: CASSLEAGGTGELFF
v_gene: TRBV19; d_gene: TRBD1; len: 14; j_gene: TRBJ1-1; abundance: -; CDR3nt: TGTGCCAGTAGTATCGGGACAGGGGGCTCTGAAGCTTTCTTT; CDR3aa: CASSIGTGGSEAFF
v_gene: TRBV12-5; d_gene: TRBD1; len: 18; j_gene: TRBJ2-2; abundance: -; CDR3nt: TGTGCTAGTGGTTTGAAGGACAGGGCCCCATGGAGCACCGGGGAGCTGTTTTTT; CDR3aa: CASGLKDRAPWSTGELFF
v_gene: TRBV27; d_gene: -; len: 14; j_gene: TRBJ1-1; abundance: -; CDR3nt: TGTGCCAGCACCCCGGGTTTCAGGAACACTGAAGCTTTCTTT; CDR3aa: CASTPGFRNTEAFF
v_gene: TRBV7-9; d_gene: TRBD2; len: 16; j_gene: TRBJ2-1; abundance: -; CDR3nt: TGTGCCAGCCTGAGGTTACGGGAGGTCGGATACAATGAGCAGTTCTTC; CDR3aa: CASLRLREVGYNEQFF
v_gene: TRBV7-6; d_gene: TRBD2; len: 15; j_gene: TRBJ2-5; abundance: -; CDR3nt: TGTGCCAGCAGCTTAGATGGGACGGTGGGGGGGGCCCAGTACTTC; CDR3aa: CASSLDGTVGGAQYF
v_gene: TRBV7-8; d_gene: -; len: 13; j_gene: TRBJ1-2; abundance: -; CDR3nt: TGTGCCAGCAGTCCTAGTTTCAACTATGGCTACACCTTC; CDR3aa: CASSPSFNYGYTF
v_gene: TRBV7-2; d_gene: TRBD2; len: 15; j_gene: TRBJ2-5; abundance: -; CDR3nt: TGTGCCAGCAGCACCCAACTAGCGGGTAGAGAGACCCAGTACTTC; CDR3aa: CASSTQLAGRETQYF
v_gene: TRBV11-2; d_gene: -; len: 18; j_gene: TRBJ2-6; abundance: -; CDR3nt: TGTGCCAGCAGCTTAGTCAGGCGCGGGGCCTCTGGGGCCAACGTCCTGACTTTC; CDR3aa: CASSLVRRGASGANVLTF
v_gene: TRBV15; d_gene: -; len: 14; j_gene: TRBJ1-4; abundance: few; CDR3nt: TGTGCCACCAGCAGAGACGGGAGGGATGAAAAACTGTTTTTT; CDR3aa: CATSRDGRDEKLFF
v_gene: TRBV3-1/TRBV3-2; d_gene: -; len: 17; j_gene: TRBJ1-5; abundance: -; CDR3nt: TGTGCCAGCAGCCAAGCGGGGAGGGGGGGGCTTAATCAGCCCCAGCATTTT; CDR3aa: CASSQAGRGGLNQPQHF
v_gene: TRBV3-1/TRBV3-2; d_gene: -; len: 17; j_gene: TRBJ1-5; abundance: -; CDR3nt: TGTGCCAGCAGCCAAGATGAGCCAGACAAATACAATCAGCCCCAGCATTTT; CDR3aa: CASSQDEPDKYNQPQHF
v_gene: TRBV9; d_gene: -; len: 15; j_gene: TRBJ2-5; abundance: -; CDR3nt: TGTGCCAGCAGCCAAGCAGGGGGGATCCAAGAGACCCAGTACTTC; CDR3aa: CASSQAGGIQETQYF
v_gene: TRBV30; d_gene: -; len: 14; j_gene: TRBJ2-5; abundance: -; CDR3nt: TGTGCCTGGAGTACCCCCGACAGCCAAGAGACCCAGTACTTC; CDR3aa: CAWSTPDSQETQYF
v_gene: TRBV19; d_gene: TRBD1; len: 16; j_gene: TRBJ1-4; abundance: -; CDR3nt: TGTGCCAGTCACCGGACAGGGAGAAGAGCTAATGAAAAACTGTTTTTT; CDR3aa: CASHRTGRRANEKLFF
v_gene: TRBV14; d_gene: TRBD2; len: 16; j_gene: TRBJ2-1; abundance: few; CDR3nt: TGTGCCAGCAGCCCCCTAGCGGAGAACTCCTACAATGAGCAGTTCTTC; CDR3aa: CASSPLAENSYNEQFF
v_gene: TRBV18; d_gene: -; len: 14; j_gene: TRBJ1-1; abundance: -; CDR3nt: TGTGCCAGCTCACCACCGGGGCGGAGACATGAAGCTTTCTTT; CDR3aa: CASSPPGRRHEAFF
v_gene: TRBV6-2/TRBV6-3; d_gene: TRBD1; len: 18; j_gene: TRBJ1-4; abundance: -; CDR3nt: TGTGCCAGCAGCGGACTGACCGGGACAGGGTTGCCTAATGAAAAACTGTTTTTT; CDR3aa: CASSGLTGTGLPNEKLFF
v_gene: TRBV19; d_gene: TRBD1; len: 14; j_gene: TRBJ1-2; abundance: few; CDR3nt: TGTGCCAGCAGTCAGGGGGCGGGGACTTATGGCTACACCTTC; CDR3aa: CASSQGAGTYGYTF
v_gene: TRBV5-5; d_gene: -; len: 13; j_gene: TRBJ1-4; abundance: -; CDR3nt: TGTGCCAGCAGCCCGGGGACACGAGAAAAACTGTTTTTT; CDR3aa: CASSPGTREKLFF
v_gene: TRBV25-1; d_gene: -; len: 13; j_gene: TRBJ2-1; abundance: once; CDR3nt: TGTGCCAGCACCCCACCCCTAGGAGATGAGCAGTTCTTC; CDR3aa: CASTPPLGDEQFF
v_gene: TRBV3-1/TRBV3-2; d_gene: TRBD2; len: 14; j_gene: TRBJ2-3; abundance: -; CDR3nt: TGTGCCAGCAGCCAAAGGCGGGAGGCAGATACGCAGTATTTT; CDR3aa: CASSQRREADTQYF
v_gene: TRBV6-5; d_gene: TRBD1; len: 16; j_gene: TRBJ1-1; abundance: -; CDR3nt: TGTGCCAGCAGTTACTCGAGTGGGACAGTGAACACTGAAGCTTTCTTT; CDR3aa: CASSYSSGTVNTEAFF
v_gene: TRBV11-3; d_gene: -; len: 16; j_gene: TRBJ2-7; abundance: -; CDR3nt: TGTGCCAGCAGCCCGGAAGGACAGCCGGCCTCCTACGAGCAGTACTTC; CDR3aa: CASSPEGQPASYEQYF
v_gene: TRBV28; d_gene: -; len: 15; j_gene: TRBJ1-1; abundance: -; CDR3nt: TGTGCCAGCAGCGACGCTACAGGGACGAACACTGAAGCTTTCTTT; CDR3aa: CASSDATGTNTEAFF
v_gene: TRBV18; d_gene: -; len: 17; j_gene: TRBJ1-3; abundance: -; CDR3nt: TGTGCCAGCTCACCACAAGTAGCAGGGCGCTCTGGAAACACCATATATTTT; CDR3aa: CASSPQVAGRSGNTIYF
v_gene: TRBV21-1; d_gene: -; len: 17; j_gene: TRBJ1-4; abundance: -; CDR3nt: TGTGCCAGCAGAGCGACGCTAGCTACAAGGTGCATTGAAAAACTGTTTTTT; CDR3aa: CASRATLATRCIEKLFF
v_gene: TRBV27; d_gene: TRBD1; len: 15; j_gene: TRBJ1-2; abundance: -; CDR3nt: TGTGCCAGCAGCTCTTCAGGACAGGGGGCGCGAGGCTACACCTTC; CDR3aa: CASSSSGQGARGYTF